This T cell receptor (beta chain) was identified in a study of technical replicates of blood from a handful of donors. Germline V gene sequence: CDR1 SGDLS, CDR2 YYNGEE. V lost 4 bases, J lost 5 bases, and 7 bases stayed unmatched. CDR3 size: 14 residues. The data were produced by immunoSEQ multiplex PCR, yet TCRdb's version contains in-frame clones alone and is incomplete. The sample holds tens of thousands of clones; around nine tenths are singletons and the top ten take roughly 0.33%. This sequence was found in a human donor in good health. Sequencing was performed on T cells isolated from PBMCs. J is TRBJ1-1 and V is TRBV9; 8 positions match TRBD1. The CDR3 is CASSPRTGWTEAFF. DNA for the CDR3: TGTGCCAGCAGCCCACGGACAGGGTGGACTGAAGCTTTCTTT.